This T cell receptor beta chain is from a study of cytomegalovirus exposure and HLA in healthy donors (dated by TCRdb to 2015 to 2018). Notes on the research overall: An earlier analysis of approximately 590 of the donors reported approximately 300 Gb of sequence data and some 120 million unique TCR beta sequences from about 179 million T cells. Four to six DR-DQ haplotypes were handled as single units for association and clustering, since linkage in the cohort was strong. To predict cytomegalovirus infection status, the study combined high-throughput TCR immunosequencing, statistical association of individual TCRs with disease status, and machine learning. Approximately 310 gigabases of sequencing data and around 80 million unique TCR sequences made up an early release that covered fewer than 650 HLA-typed donors. The later analysis used no new phenotypic data to find candidate immune exposures, relying instead on TCR beta sequences and their occurrence across donors. On average, roughly 240,000 unique TCR beta nucleotide sequences were sequenced per donor among 398 genotyped donors of the cohort, with 15% to 20% of those sequences being non-productive. HLA typing covered class I and class II loci at four-digit resolution. All discovery cohort repertoires had been generated using a single sequencing platform. Donor age, sex, ethnicity and CMV serostatus were collected together with the repertoire data. A later analysis re-examined previously published TCR beta repertoires from around 670 donors and added high-resolution HLA genotyping to investigate patterns of TCR occurrence. In an earlier analysis of over 550 of the donors, high-throughput TCR beta sequencing was used to judge whether each TCR beta V gene segment behaved as functional or pseudogenic. In addition to the first cohort of roughly 670 subjects, a separate validation cohort of 120 different subjects was used. The aim of the study was to test whether cataloging public T cell receptors could identify signatures of past pathogen exposure. A later genetic analysis used genome-wide SNP genotypes for about three fifths of the roughly 700 donors, treating that subset as a discovery cohort. Using immunosequencing, the study profiled T cell repertoires from roughly 650 subjects and related those repertoires to cytomegalovirus serostatus. Typing coverage differed by locus: A, B, C, DRB1 and DQB1 were typed in about 629-630 donors, DQA1 in 500 to 550, DPA1 in approximately 600, and DPB1 in 450 to 480. Of the 300 to 500 genotyped donors, 80% to 90% were placed in the genetic ancestry cluster associated with self-reported Caucasian donors. What the study reported, not specific to this receptor: In a later analysis, several top co-occurrence clusters were reported to appear linked to parvovirus B19, influenza, CMV and Epstein-Barr virus. Presence/absence analyses assumed roughly uniform sequencing depth across donors, an assumption that may not hold. Broadly in line with IMGT annotations, most TCR beta V segments showed up in productive rearrangements about 90% or about 30% of the time in an earlier analysis of several hundred of the donors. The classifier was reported to diagnose cytomegalovirus status with high specificity and sensitivity in both the original cohort and the validation cohort. Some IMGT-functional V segments, including TRBV6-2 and TRBV6-3, could not be told apart with the 87-base-pair reads, so those segments were excluded. In a later genetic analysis, a missense DCLRE1C variant was associated with V-gene and J-gene trimming of TCR beta chains, and the association was replicated in an independent cohort. Only TCR beta chains were sequenced in this cohort, and the absence of alpha or paired-chain data limited detectable features. Linkage disequilibrium might explain the correlated functional status among segregating V segments, but an unknown experimental factor could not be excluded. Because some donors lacked HLA typing at each locus, the association tests relied only on the typed subset. A later genetic analysis reported fewer N-insertions in productive TCRs among donors in an Asian-associated ancestry cluster than the roughly 650-donor mean. CMV serostatus was the only immune exposure information available for the cohort. At a false discovery rate of 0.05, a later analysis linked 16,951 TCR beta sequences to specific HLA alleles. The authors suggested that the approach could potentially be generalized to other disease states and immunological phenotypes. The study gave a list of under 200 TCR beta chains associated with cytomegalovirus. A further reported finding was that TCR beta sequences accurately predicted the HLA-A and HLA-B alleles for most subjects in the first cohort. In a later analysis, the rate of TCR association differed among HLA loci, with DRB1 alleles having the most associated TCRs and HLA-C alleles having the fewest. While some public TCRs were present in many individuals, most TCR sequences turned up only very rarely across donors. In a later analysis, HLA-associated TCR beta chains showed more clonal expansion and lower generation probabilities than non-associated chains that were equally common. According to a later analysis, most CMV-associated TCR beta chains appeared to be HLA-restricted, and the HLA associations seemed to be driven largely by CMV exposure. A few of the identified cytomegalovirus-associated TCR beta chains were confirmed in vitro to be specific for cytomegalovirus antigens. When HLA alleles, especially DR and DQ, strongly co-occurred, attributing TCR associations to individual alleles was difficult. Roughly 17 rarely observed V segments, including chromosome 9 orphons, were excluded from the earlier analysis of a few hundred of the donors because counts were too low. A cluster of highly shared sequence variants was judged likely to represent a technical artifact of the sequencing pipeline.

The cohort was made up of 500 to 850 healthy bone marrow donors. At the time of sampling, all cohort members were nominally healthy, though unrecorded immune exposures were likely present. CMV serostatus was positive for roughly 290 and negative for about half of the roughly 700 cohort members, and was not recorded for this donor. Every donor gave a peripheral blood sample, and the peripheral blood mononuclear cells from that sample were used for TCR beta sequencing. Genomic DNA was extracted from the blood cell samples with the Qiagen DNeasy Blood Extraction Kit. Libraries were prepared through the immunoSEQ multiplex PCR assay. For the multiplex PCR, a mixture combining 60 forward primers for TCR Vbeta segments and 13 reverse primers for TCR Jbeta segments was used. Amplification of the CDR3 region of rearranged TCR beta genes was performed with a multiplex PCR assay on genomic DNA. Amplified TCR beta libraries were sequenced as 87-base-pair reads on the Illumina HiSeq System. The original methods were these. A later analysis counted about 80 million unique TCR beta chains across the approximately 700 repertoires, and 9.5 million to 11 million of these chains were shared by at least two donors. Raw reads were error-corrected and collapsed into unique sequences by a nearest-neighbor algorithm in which closely related sequences were merged to remove PCR and sequencing errors. To assign V, D and J gene segments, CDR3 sequences were aligned to IMGT reference sequences. For a sequence to be retained, at least a six-nucleotide match to both a V gene segment and a J gene segment was required. Rearrangements were called productive when the CDR3 lacked stop codons and stayed in frame with V and J; all others were non-productive. CDR3 was defined according to IMGT convention as the region running from the second conserved V-encoded cysteine to the conserved J-encoded phenylalanine. Sequences without an unambiguous match to a single V gene segment were excluded from the earlier analysis of approximately 600 of the donors. In an earlier analysis of a few hundred of the donors, V segments were called functional above 56.7% productive rearrangements and were called segregating when the between-donor standard deviation exceeded 5%. A statistical classification framework was developed to diagnose cytomegalovirus status using the catalog of TCR beta chain sequences. V and J gene assignment, in a later analysis, came from comparing TCR nucleotide sequences with IMGT/GENE-DB human TR gene sequences. A later analysis assigned CDR3 sequences and most-parsimonious VDJ recombination scenarios with the TCRdist pipeline. A later analysis defined each TCR beta chain by its CDR3 amino acid sequence plus V-gene family, and excluded reads lacking a unique V-gene family. A later analysis removed 592 highly shared, low-generation-probability nucleotide sequences to deal with suspected cross-contamination and a sequencing artifact. For each public chain, a later analysis derived a clonal expansion index from normalized ranks of inferred template counts within each repertoire. In a later analysis, generation probabilities were computed with a VDJ recombination model fitted to out-of-frame rearrangements, and the resulting probabilities were checked against IGoR. In a later analysis, hypergeometric tests were used to score TCR-TCR, TCR-HLA and TCR-CMV co-occurrence, with a repertoire-size bias correction applied to TCR pairs. False discovery rates were estimated in a later analysis by permuting HLA or CMV assignments 20 times. A later analysis grouped co-occurring TCRs with DBSCAN, adding TCRdist sequence similarity when clustering within HLA-allele-positive subsets. Repertoires with fewer than 30,000 or more than 120,000 public chains, plus five repertoires with anomalous nucleotide sharing, were excluded from co-occurrence clustering. Held by TCRdb, this immuneACCESS table contains in-frame sequences only and omits some clones. Under half of the omission traces to an unresolved V gene where checked; the cause of the rest is unknown. For V, J and clone size, that table is used; D and trimming come from the DNA. This sample gives some 170,000 clones in total; approximately 72% of them show up just once. Under 3% of the sample belongs to the ten largest clones.

This clone was recorded a few times. It has no known antigen specificity. No base qualities exist here, and no much larger clone lies one base off it. CDR1 and CDR2, per the germline V gene (reference sequence), are LNHDA and SQIVND. The CDR3 has 15 amino acids, counting the end cysteine and phenylalanine. This entry keeps only the CDR3 DNA: 45 bases, framed from base 1. For this chain, trimming is 1 base at the V end and 4 bases at the J end, and the number of junction bases without a gene match is 6. The sequence is built from TRBV19 and TRBJ2-7, and 8 junction bases match TRBD1. Sequenced: PBMCs. The receptor comes from a human donor in good health. CDR3 reads: CASSIATGAVYEQYF. The DNA reads TGTGCCAGTAGTATAGCGACAGGGGCCGTTTACGAGCAGTACTTC.